This T cell receptor beta chain was obtained from a study of blood T cell repertoires in COVID-19. As for the study in general: Samples came from the United States, Italy and Spain, spanning acute and convalescent COVID-19. Nucleic acid was either cDNA or gDNA, and it came from T cells, B-cell-depleted T cells, or PBMCs.

The CDR3 extends over 15 amino acids. With 5 bases clipped from V and 2 bases from J, the junction kept 9 bases outside the gene matches. Germline V gene data show CDR1 as SGHTA and CDR2 as FQGNSA. How the authors handled the data: Reference gene primer amplification in the assay estimated nucleated cell counts. TCRdb's table, derived via immunoSEQ multiplex PCR, lists solely in-frame clones and lacks some. Clone size and V and J calls were adopted from that table, with D and trimming inferred from the DNA. The sample includes about 380,000 clones, around 85% seen only once; the top ten take 3.5% to 4%.

Source material: peripheral blood. This TCR was sampled from a woman under 30 with acute or convalescent COVID-19. This chain connects TRBV7-2 to TRBJ2-7; 7 bases map to TRBD2. The DNA of the CDR3 is TGTGCCAGCAGCCATTGGGGAGGGGATGCCTACGAGCAGTACTTC. Translating it yields CASSHWGGDAYEQYF.